The 32 T cell receptor beta chains reported below all come from one sample, sequenced in a study of healthy donors' naive CD4 and CD8 T cells. TCR libraries were built from approximately 490 ng of total RNA by linear amplification. TCRdb recomputed calls from the reads with MiXCR, one row per CDR3 protein. The sample shows about 180,000 distinct CDR3 sequences, about 70% of them seen only once. Sequenced input: naive CD4+ and CD8+ T cells sorted from blood, pooled from several donors. The source of these receptors is a pool of human donors in good health; the sample pools cells from several healthy donors.

This clonotype was seen a single time. The chain recombines TRBV19 with TRBJ1-2; D ambiguous. This CDR3 has 18 residues. Per the germline V gene, CDR1 is LNHDA and CDR2 is SQIVND (reference sequence). With 8 bases removed from V and 0 bases from J, the gap between germline ends came to 25 bases. Here the CDR3 DNA reads TGTGCCAGTTACCCCGGGCGTAATTCTTTGTATTCTAACTATGGCTACACCTTC. Translated: CASYPGRNSLYSNYGYTF.

V gene TRBV5-6 combines with J gene TRBJ2-2; the D is unclear. The V gene's germline CDR1 is SGHDT and CDR2 YYEEEE. Trimming cost V 4 bases and J 4 bases, with 11 bases left between them. The CDR3 contains 14 residues. The CDR3 DNA follows: TGTGCCAGCAGCCTCATCGTTGGCACCGGGGAGCTGTTTTTT. Amino acids: CASSLIVGTGELFF.

The chain combines TRBV7-9 with TRBJ1-2; D is undetermined. Germline V gene lookup returns CDR1 SEHNR and CDR2 FQNEAQ (reference sequence). The V end lost 4 bases, the J end lost 9 bases, and 18 bases lay between the germline ends. This CDR3 is built from 14 residues. CDR3 in amino acids: CASSSPDGVRRYTF. In DNA form, the CDR3 reads TGTGCCAGCAGCTCCCCCGATGGAGTCCGGCGCTACACCTTC.

This clonotype turned up a few times. The chain links TRBV10-3 to TRBJ2-7, with TRBD2 matching 8 bases. From germline, CDR1 is ENHRY and CDR2 SYGVKD. The CDR3 is 15 residues long. V gave up 3 bases and J gave up 3 bases; unmatched junction bases: 7. The CDR3 here is CAISDGGLVSYEQYF. The CDR3 DNA reads as TGTGCCATCAGTGATGGGGGACTAGTAAGCTACGAGCAGTACTTC.

J is TRBJ1-2 and V is TRBV6-6, with 10 bases that match TRBD1. Looked up from germline, CDR1 is MNHNY and CDR2 is SVGAGI (reference sequence). This CDR3 has 14 residues. V was pared by 6 bases and J by 6 bases, with 7 bases of the junction left unmatched. CDR3 DNA: TGTGCCAGCAGCCTTAGACAGGGGGCGGATGGCTACACCTTC. Its protein product is CASSLRQGADGYTF.

This chain uses TRBV18 with TRBJ2-3; maybe TRBD1 (5 bases). Trimming left V 3 bases short and J 2 bases short, with 12 bases between. Germline V gives CDR1 KGHSH, CDR2 LQKENI. The CDR3 consists of 15 residues. The CDR3 bases are TGTGCCAGCTCACCGCGGCAGGGTAACACAGATACGCAGTATTTT. Translated: CASSPRQGNTDTQYF.

The chain carries TRBV6-5 and TRBJ2-5, with 12 bases identical to TRBD2. The CDR3 length is 17 residues. Germline CDR1 reads MNHEY; CDR2 reads SVGAGI. After removal of 2 bases from V and 2 bases from J, the junction contained 6 bases not matched to a gene. DNA for the CDR3: TGTGCCAGCAGTTACGGGTCGACTAGCGGGGGTCAAGAGACCCAGTACTTC. Translated: CASSYGSTSGGQETQYF.

The J gene is TRBJ2-5, the V gene TRBV6-1; TRBD1 matches at 10 bases. Germline assignment: CDR1 MNHNS and CDR2 SASEGT. The CDR3 consists of 18 residues. V lost 0 bases to trimming and J lost 5 bases; unmatched junction nucleotides: 12. CDR3 sequence reads: CASSEATSSTGGAETQYF. CDR3 in DNA: TGTGCCAGCAGTGAAGCGACTTCATCGACAGGGGGCGCGGAGACCCAGTACTTC.

The chain employs TRBV29-1 and TRBJ1-5; D not certain. Looked up from germline, CDR1 is SQVTM and CDR2 is ANQGSEA. The CDR3 covers 13 residues. V shed 7 bases and J shed 4 bases, with 14 bases lying between them. The CDR3 spells CSAVERANQPQHF. CDR3 sequence (DNA): TGCAGCGCTGTGGAAAGGGCAAATCAGCCCCAGCATTTT.

The chain is built from TRBV29-1 and TRBJ2-1; D remains ambiguous. Germline CDR1 SQVTM, CDR2 ANQGSEA. There are 14 residues in the CDR3. V lost 4 bases and J 2 bases, leaving 12 bases between the germline ends. The CDR3 nucleotides read TGCAGCGTTGCCGCCCGCTCGACCTACAATGAGCAGTTCTTC. Protein product: CSVAARSTYNEQFF.

This clonotype appeared a single time. The V and J genes are TRBV19 and TRBJ1-5; D call uncertain. V lost 4 bases and J lost 0, with 10 bases in between. CDR1 and CDR2 from the germline V gene are LNHDA and SQIVND (reference sequence). The CDR3 consists of 15 residues. The CDR3: CASSKARYSNQPQHF. The CDR3 nucleotides read TGTGCCAGTAGTAAAGCCAGATATAGCAATCAGCCCCAGCATTTT. Combining the CDR3 with reference TRBV19 and TRBJ1-5 gives the whole variable domain DGGITQSPKYLFRKEGQNVTLSCEQNLNHDAMYWYRQDPGQGLRLIYYSQIVNDFQKGDIAEGYSVSREKKESFPLTVTSAQKNPTAFYLCASSKARYSNQPQHFGDGTRLSIL.

This sequence joins TRBV19 and TRBJ2-1; TRBD2 agrees at 9 bases. The CDR3 contains 16 residues. Germline CDR1 reads LNHDA; CDR2 reads SQIVND (reference sequence). Germline trimming cut 1 base from V and 0 bases from J; bases unmatched to any gene: 1. This CDR3 reads CASSIGLAVSYNEQFF. The CDR3 DNA follows: TGTGCCAGTAGTATAGGACTAGCGGTCTCCTACAATGAGCAGTTCTTC.

Remarks on this clonotype: One end of the junction fails to match germline, which may point to a read error. V is TRBV29-1 and J is TRBJ2-4; D possibly matches TRBD1 or TRBD2 (5 bases each). Germline CDR1 is SQVTM and CDR2 is ANQGSEA. The CDR3 has 11 residues. The CDR3 region has the DNA TGCAGCGTTGCCCAAACCGGGACCACGGTCTTC. Its protein is CSVAQTGTTVF.

The rearrangement joins TRBV29-1 to TRBJ2-7; D is unresolved. The CDR3 consists of 12 residues. Per germline, CDR1 SQVTM and CDR2 ANQGSEA. Trimming took 4 bases from V and 4 from J, leaving 11 bases between them. CDR3 bases: TGCAGCGTTGGGCAAGGGCGATACGAGCAGTACTTC. As protein: CSVGQGRYEQYF.

This clonotype was recorded a few times. The chain carries TRBV19 and TRBJ1-5; 8 bases align to TRBD1. The CDR3 totals 16 residues. Germline V gene data show CDR1 as LNHDA and CDR2 as SQIVND (reference sequence). The V and J ends lost 5 bases and 1 base, in that order; junction bases with no gene match: 7. CDR3 nucleotides: TGTGCCAGTAGTTTCACAGGGGGAAGGAGCAATCAGCCCCAGCATTTT. Its translation: CASSFTGGRSNQPQHF.

The chain is built from TRBV6-2 or TRBV6-3 and TRBJ2-3; possible D gene TRBD2, 5 bases. V lost 4 bases and J lost 3, with 8 bases in between. Germline values: CDR1 MNHEY, CDR2 SVGEGT. This CDR3 comprises 13 residues. DNA for the CDR3: TGTGCCAGCAGTTCGAGGGTAACAGATACGCAGTATTTT. Its translation: CASSSRVTDTQYF.

V and J are TRBV7-2 and TRBJ2-2; the D is unclear. This CDR3 has 14 amino acids. With 2 bases removed from V and 2 bases from J, the gap between germline ends came to 6 bases. Germline assignment: CDR1 SGHTA and CDR2 FQGNSA. CDR3 sequence: CASSLFFNTGELFF. CDR3 nucleotides: TGTGCCAGCAGCTTATTTTTCAACACCGGGGAGCTGTTTTTT.

The chain joins TRBV29-1 to TRBJ2-7; 7 bases are a match to TRBD1. V was pared by 4 bases and J by 3 bases, with 9 bases of the junction left unmatched. This CDR3 has 14 amino acids. CDR1 and CDR2 from the germline V gene are SQVTM and ANQGSEA. The CDR3 nucleotides read TGCAGCGTTGGCGCCCGAGGGGGCTACTACGAGCAGTACTTC. Translation gives CSVGARGGYYEQYF.

Points on this clonotype: Its ends do not fully match the called genes, so a read error is possible. The rearrangement links TRBV7-8 to TRBJ1-1, with D maybe TRBD1 (6 bases). The V gene's germline CDR1 is SGHVS and CDR2 FQNEAQ. The CDR3 has 14 amino acids. The CDR3 DNA follows: TGCGCCAGCAGCTTAGGTGGGGGCTGGACTGAAGCTTTCTTT. Translated: CASSLGGGWTEAFF. Supplemented by reference TRBV7-8 and TRBJ1-1, the full variable domain reads GAGVSQSPRYKVAKRGQDVALRCDPISGHVSLFWYQQALGQGPEFLTYFQNEAQLDKSGLPSDRFFAERPEGSVSTLKIQRTQQEDSAVYLCASSLGGGWTEAFFGQGTRLTVV.

The J gene is TRBJ2-3, the V gene TRBV29-1; D tentatively fits TRBD1 or TRBD2 (5 bases each). Trimming removed 1 base at V and 0 bases at J, with 5 bases between. This CDR3 spans 13 amino acids. In germline, CDR1 is SQVTM, CDR2 ANQGSEA. The CDR3 here is CSVEGGSTDTQYF. The CDR3 region has the DNA TGCAGCGTTGAAGGGGGGAGCACAGATACGCAGTATTTT.

The gene calls are TRBV29-1 and TRBJ1-1; unclear D gene. The V and J ends lost 1 base and 4 bases respectively, with 7 bases between them. This CDR3 is 12 amino acids long. Germline-derived CDR1 and CDR2 are SQVTM and ANQGSEA. The CDR3 DNA reads TGCAGCGTTGAAGCGGAGAGCACTGAAGCTTTCTTT. Translating gives CSVEAESTEAFF.

CDR3 bases: TGCAGCGTTGCTAGCGCGGCGGTGACTAATACGCAGTATTTT. Amino acids: CSVASAAVTNTQYF. The genes are TRBV29-1 and TRBJ2-3; tentative D call: TRBD2 (6 bases). This CDR3 has 14 amino acids. Germline V gives CDR1 SQVTM, CDR2 ANQGSEA. V was cut by 4 bases and J by 7 bases, with 18 bases left in between.

CDR3 sequence reads: CSVVGVPSTNEQFF. CDR3 nucleotide sequence: TGCAGCGTTGTGGGGGTCCCCTCTACCAATGAGCAGTTCTTC. The chain joins TRBV29-1 to TRBJ2-1, with D perhaps being TRBD1 or TRBD2 (5 bases each). This CDR3 contains 14 residues. Per the germline V gene, CDR1 is SQVTM and CDR2 is ANQGSEA. V shed 4 bases and J shed 6 bases, with 16 bases lying between them.

The chain carries TRBV29-1 and TRBJ1-2; D not resolved. Germline V gene sequence: CDR1 SQVTM, CDR2 ANQGSEA. The V end was cut by 4 bases, the J end by 2 bases, with 11 bases between. This CDR3 contains 13 residues. The CDR3 DNA sequence: TGCAGCGTTGCTGGCTCCGCAAACTATGGCTACACCTTC. This gives the protein CSVAGSANYGYTF. The whole variable domain, remainder taken from reference TRBV29-1 and TRBJ1-2, is SAVISQKPSRDICQRGTSLTIQCQVDSQVTMMFWYRQQPGQSLTLIATANQGSEATYESGFVIDKFPISRPNLTFSTLTVSNMSPEDSSIYLCSVAGSANYGYTFGSGTRLTVV.

The chain employs TRBV12-3 or TRBV12-4 and TRBJ2-2, with a tentative D call TRBD1 (6 bases). This CDR3 comprises 13 residues. V gave up 6 bases and J gave up 6 bases, with 11 bases separating them. CDR3 in amino acids: CASRQQGAGELFF. The DNA of the CDR3 is TGTGCCAGCAGACAACAGGGAGCCGGGGAGCTGTTTTTT.

This clonotype has only one observation. This chain joins TRBV20-1 and TRBJ2-6; maybe TRBD1 (5 bases). The CDR3 covers 14 residues. Looked up from germline, CDR1 is DFQATT and CDR2 is SNEGSKA (reference sequence). V lost 1 base and J 3 bases, leaving 7 bases between the germline ends. The CDR3 sequence is CSARVGDGANVLTF. Here the CDR3 DNA reads TGCAGTGCTAGAGTAGGGGATGGGGCCAACGTCCTGACTTTC.

The chain employs TRBV29-1 and TRBJ2-1, with 7 bases identical to TRBD1. Germline V CDR1 and CDR2: SQVTM, ANQGSEA. The CDR3 has 14 amino acids. Trimming removed 6 bases from V and 0 bases from J; junction bases left unmatched: 5. CDR3 coding DNA: TGCAGCGTGGTCCCAGGGGGCTCCTACAATGAGCAGTTCTTC. It is translated as CSVVPGGSYNEQFF.

The V call is TRBV6-5, the J call TRBJ1-1; 8 bases align to TRBD1. Germline V gives CDR1 MNHEY, CDR2 SVGAGI. J was trimmed by 4 bases and V by 2 bases; bases with no gene match: 9. The CDR3 has 16 amino acids. CDR3 nucleotide sequence: TGTGCCAGCAGTTACGATAGATCAACAGGGGGCACTGAAGCTTTCTTT. This sequence encodes CASSYDRSTGGTEAFF.

V is TRBV19 and J is TRBJ2-7; 9 bases match TRBD1. Per germline, CDR1 LNHDA and CDR2 SQIVND (reference sequence). The V and J ends lost 7 bases and 2 bases, in that order; junction bases with no gene match: 6. CDR3 length: 14 residues. CDR3 region: CASNRGPNTYEQYF. The CDR3 DNA follows: TGTGCCAGTAACAGGGGGCCGAATACCTACGAGCAGTACTTC.

CDR3 sequence reads: CSASGTGELFF. CDR3 in DNA: TGCAGCGCTAGTGGGACCGGGGAGCTGTTTTTT. V usage is TRBV29-1 and J usage is TRBJ2-2; D not resolved. Trimming cost V 7 bases and J 5 bases, with 8 bases left between them. Germline CDR1 is SQVTM and CDR2 is ANQGSEA. This CDR3 region has 11 residues.

The rearrangement links TRBV11-2 to TRBJ2-7, with 9 bases identical to TRBD1. The CDR3 is 15 residues long. Germline assignment: CDR1 SGHAT and CDR2 FQNNGV. V lost 3 bases, J lost 2 bases, and 5 bases stayed unmatched. As DNA, the CDR3 is TGTGCCAGCAGCTTTCGGGACAGGGCACCCTACGAGCAGTACTTC. Its translation: CASSFRDRAPYEQYF.

V and J are TRBV12-3 or TRBV12-4 and TRBJ1-5, with D perhaps TRBD1 (5 bases). Trimming stripped 3 bases from V and 0 bases from J, with 12 bases between. The CDR3 length is 16 residues. CDR3 protein: CASSFRGGDSNQPQHF. In nucleotides, the CDR3 is TGTGCCAGCAGTTTTCGGGGAGGGGATAGCAATCAGCCCCAGCATTTT.